What follows is one TCR beta chain and its context. The specificity of this receptor is unknown. The input lacks base qualities; no much larger clone sits a single base away. For TCRbeta CDR3 sequencing, genomic DNA from the sorted cells was extracted using the QIAGEN DNeasy Blood and Tissue Kit. Through immunoSEQ, high-throughput TCRbeta CDR3 sequencing was done commercially, including PCR amplification with internal controls and bias correction. Regarding the original processing steps: Unique productive TCRbeta sequences were defined by CDR3 nucleotide sequence where primers matched, otherwise by CDR3 amino acid sequence with Vbeta and Jbeta genes. To correct sorting error, sequences shared between sorted populations at a frequency ratio of 2:1 or less were removed; the rest were assigned to the higher population. A sequence counted as donor-reactive if, in CFSE-low cells, the sequence had a frequency of at least 0.01% and was expanded at least 5-fold compared with unstimulated cells. Repertoire divergence was quantified by Jensen-Shannon divergence using the top 100 TCRbeta sequences ranked by frequency. For samples with multiple sequencing runs, sorting error was corrected separately for each run before the runs were pooled. In its TCRdb copy, this immuneACCESS table keeps in-frame sequences only and misses some clones. Where compared with another copy, unresolved V genes explain less than half of these, and the others have no known cause. That table supplies the V and J calls and clone size; D and trimming were determined from the DNA. The sample contains 68,000 or so clones, roughly 89% of them found a single time. The top ten constitute more than 4% of the sample.

This sample is drawn from a study of Tregs in tolerant kidney transplant recipients (dated by TCRdb to the late 2010s). For the wider study: The study used TCRbeta sequencing to identify donor-specific regulatory T cells before combined kidney and bone marrow transplantation, then tracked those cells after transplant. Several methods of expanding Tregs specific for an allogeneic donor were compared by TCRbeta repertoire sequencing in a few healthy controls.

From the cysteine up to the phenylalanine, the CDR3 has a length of 13 residues. The read is trimmed to its CDR3 DNA, 39 bases read in frame from base 1. Trimming at the junction amounts to 4 bases on V and 3 bases on J, and the germline ends lie 10 bases apart. In the germline V gene, CDR1 corresponds to SGHRS and CDR2 to YFSETQ. What the authors observed across the whole study: Expanding Tregs with activated donor B cells appeared to identify the most biologically relevant and donor-specific TCRbeta repertoire. Biological reproducibility was not directly addressed, though technical replication error appeared minimal. The study was constrained by small patient numbers, and validation of the findings is required in larger populations and under other immunosuppression protocols.

Unstimulated Tregs (CD4+CD25+CD127-), CD4+ non-Tregs (CD4+CD25-), CD4 and CD8 cells were FACS-sorted from thawed PBMCs. Healthy control blood came either as purchased buffy coats or from healthy volunteers. Healthy control blood was processed to PBMCs with a Ficoll density gradient and then cryopreserved, whereas patient PBMCs were collected both before and after transplant. Source material: CD4+ T cells from blood. The sequence links TRBV5-1 to TRBJ1-1; TRBD1 is a weak D gene call, 6 bases matching. The TCR comes from a human donor in good health. The sequenced DNA is TGCGCCAGCAGCCGGGACACCTACACTGAAGCTTTCTTT. This yields the protein CASSRDTYTEAFF. Reference TRBV5-1 and TRBJ1-1 genes cover what lies past the CDR3, so the full variable domain is KAGVTQTPRYLIKTRGQQVTLSCSPISGHRSVSWYQQTPGQGLQFLFEYFSETQRNKGNFPGRFSGRQFSNSRSEMNVSTLELGDSALYLCASSRDTYTEAFFGQGTRLTVV.